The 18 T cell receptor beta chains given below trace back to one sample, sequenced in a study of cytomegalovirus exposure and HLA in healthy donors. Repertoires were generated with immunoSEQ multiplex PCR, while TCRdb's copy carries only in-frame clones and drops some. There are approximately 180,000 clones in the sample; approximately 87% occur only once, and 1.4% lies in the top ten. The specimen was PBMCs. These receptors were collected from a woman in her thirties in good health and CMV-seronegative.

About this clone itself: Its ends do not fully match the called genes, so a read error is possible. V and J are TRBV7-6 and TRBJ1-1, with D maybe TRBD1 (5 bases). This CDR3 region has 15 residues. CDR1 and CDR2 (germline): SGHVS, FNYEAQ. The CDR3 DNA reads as TGTGCCAGCAGTTTAGCGGCGGGGGGGAACACTGAAGCTTTCTTT. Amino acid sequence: CASSLAAGGNTEAFF.

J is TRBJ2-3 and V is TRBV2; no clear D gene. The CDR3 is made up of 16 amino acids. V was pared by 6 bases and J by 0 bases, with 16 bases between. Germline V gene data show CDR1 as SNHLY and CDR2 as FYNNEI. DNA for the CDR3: TGTGCCAGCAGGACACTTCTCGTAGAGAGCACAGATACGCAGTATTTT. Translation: CASRTLLVESTDTQYF.

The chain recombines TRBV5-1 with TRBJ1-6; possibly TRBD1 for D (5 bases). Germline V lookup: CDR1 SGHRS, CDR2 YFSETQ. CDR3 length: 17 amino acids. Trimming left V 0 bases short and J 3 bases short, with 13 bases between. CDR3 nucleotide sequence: TGCGCCAGCAGCTTGGAACCGTCAGGGAACTATAATTCACCCCTCCACTTT. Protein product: CASSLEPSGNYNSPLHF.

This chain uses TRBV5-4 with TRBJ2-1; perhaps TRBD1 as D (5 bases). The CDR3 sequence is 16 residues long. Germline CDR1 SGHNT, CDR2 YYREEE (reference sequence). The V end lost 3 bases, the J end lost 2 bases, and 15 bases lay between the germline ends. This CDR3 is CASSSTGNGPYNEQFF. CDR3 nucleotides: TGTGCCAGCAGCTCTACAGGTAATGGCCCCTACAATGAGCAGTTCTTC.

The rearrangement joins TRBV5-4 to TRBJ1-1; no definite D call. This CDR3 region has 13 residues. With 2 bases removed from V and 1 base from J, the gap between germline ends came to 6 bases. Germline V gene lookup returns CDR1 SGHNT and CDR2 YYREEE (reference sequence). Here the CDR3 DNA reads TGTGCCAGCAGCTTTTTAGAGAACACTGAAGCTTTCTTT. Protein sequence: CASSFLENTEAFF. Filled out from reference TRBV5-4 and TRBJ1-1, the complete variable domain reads ETGVTQSPTHLIKTRGQQVTLRCSSQSGHNTVSWYQQALGQGPQFIFQYYREEENGRGNFPPRFSGLQFPNYSSELNVNALELDDSALYLCASSFLENTEAFFGQGTRLTVV.

For the CDR3, the DNA is TGTGCCAGCAGTGACCCCCGACAGGGAGCAGGGGGATACGAGCAGTACTTC. Protein sequence: CASSDPRQGAGGYEQYF. The chain has TRBV2 and TRBJ2-7; TRBD1 matches 7 bases. The CDR3 sequence is 17 residues long. Germline V gene sequence: CDR1 SNHLY, CDR2 FYNNEI. The junction had 15 bases not matched to a gene; V was cut back by 3 bases and J by 4 bases.

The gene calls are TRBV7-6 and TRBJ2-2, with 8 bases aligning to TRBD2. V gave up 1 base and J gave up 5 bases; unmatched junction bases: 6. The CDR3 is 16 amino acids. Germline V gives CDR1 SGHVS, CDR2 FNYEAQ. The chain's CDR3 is CASSLGAGGRTGELFF. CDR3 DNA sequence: TGTGCCAGCAGCTTAGGGGCGGGGGGCAGAACCGGGGAGCTGTTTTTT. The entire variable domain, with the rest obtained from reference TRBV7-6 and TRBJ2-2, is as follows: GAGVSQSPRYKVTKRGQDVALRCDPISGHVSLYWYRQALGQGPEFLTYFNYEAQQDKSGLPNDRFSAERPEGSISTLTIQRTEQRDSAMYRCASSLGAGGRTGELFFGEGSRLTVL.

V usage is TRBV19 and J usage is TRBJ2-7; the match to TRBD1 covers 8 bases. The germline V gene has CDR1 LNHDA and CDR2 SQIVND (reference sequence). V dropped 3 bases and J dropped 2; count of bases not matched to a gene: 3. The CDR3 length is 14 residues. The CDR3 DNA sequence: TGTGCCAGTAGTATGGCAGGGGGCGCCTACGAGCAGTACTTC. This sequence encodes CASSMAGGAYEQYF.

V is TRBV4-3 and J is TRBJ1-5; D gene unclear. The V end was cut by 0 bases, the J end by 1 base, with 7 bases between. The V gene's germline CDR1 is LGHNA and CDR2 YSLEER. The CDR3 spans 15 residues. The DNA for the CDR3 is TGCGCCAGCAGCCAAGAGCCGGGGAGCAATCAGCCCCAGCATTTT. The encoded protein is CASSQEPGSNQPQHF.

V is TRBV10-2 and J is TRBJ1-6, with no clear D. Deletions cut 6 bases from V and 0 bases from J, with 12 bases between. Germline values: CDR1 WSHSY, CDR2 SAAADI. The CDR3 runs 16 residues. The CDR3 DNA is TGCGCCAGCAGAATCCCGAGGAGCTCCTATAATTCACCCCTCCACTTT. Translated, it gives CASRIPRSSYNSPLHF.

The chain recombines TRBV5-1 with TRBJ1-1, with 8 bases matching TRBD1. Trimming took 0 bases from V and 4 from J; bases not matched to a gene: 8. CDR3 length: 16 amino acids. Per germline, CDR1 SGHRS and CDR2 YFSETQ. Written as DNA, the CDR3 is TGCGCCAGCAGCTTGGGGGGACATACAGGGGGCACTGAAGCTTTCTTT. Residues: CASSLGGHTGGTEAFF.

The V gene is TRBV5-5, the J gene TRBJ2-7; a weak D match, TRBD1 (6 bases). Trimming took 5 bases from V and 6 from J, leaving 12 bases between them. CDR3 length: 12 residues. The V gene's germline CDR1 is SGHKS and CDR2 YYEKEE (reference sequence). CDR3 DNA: TGTGCCAGCAGTCCAGGGGTTCGCGAGCAGTACTTC. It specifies CASSPGVREQYF.

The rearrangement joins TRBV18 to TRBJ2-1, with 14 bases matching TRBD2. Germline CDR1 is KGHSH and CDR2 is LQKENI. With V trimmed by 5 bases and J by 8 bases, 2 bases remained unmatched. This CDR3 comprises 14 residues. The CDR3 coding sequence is TGTGCCAGCTCAGGGACTAGCGGGGGACATGAGCAGTTCTTC. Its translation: CASSGTSGGHEQFF.

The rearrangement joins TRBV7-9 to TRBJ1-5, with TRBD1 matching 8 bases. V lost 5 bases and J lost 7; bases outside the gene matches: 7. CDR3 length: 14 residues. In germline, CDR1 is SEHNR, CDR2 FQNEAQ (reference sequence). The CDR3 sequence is CASSPGQGSQPQHF. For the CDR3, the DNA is TGTGCCAGCAGCCCAGGACAGGGAAGCCAGCCCCAGCATTTT. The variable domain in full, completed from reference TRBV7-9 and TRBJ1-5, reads DTGVSQNPRHKITKRGQNVTFRCDPISEHNRLYWYRQTLGQGPEFLTYFQNEAQLEKSRLLSDRFSAERPKGSFSTLEIQRTEQGDSAMYLCASSPGQGSQPQHFGDGTRLSIL.

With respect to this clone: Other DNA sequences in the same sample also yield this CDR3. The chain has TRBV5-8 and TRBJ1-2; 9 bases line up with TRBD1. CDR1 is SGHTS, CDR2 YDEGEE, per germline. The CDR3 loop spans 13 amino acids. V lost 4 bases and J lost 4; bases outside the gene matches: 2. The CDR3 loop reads CASSRGQGYGYTF. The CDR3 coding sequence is TGTGCCAGCAGCCGGGGACAGGGCTATGGCTACACCTTC.

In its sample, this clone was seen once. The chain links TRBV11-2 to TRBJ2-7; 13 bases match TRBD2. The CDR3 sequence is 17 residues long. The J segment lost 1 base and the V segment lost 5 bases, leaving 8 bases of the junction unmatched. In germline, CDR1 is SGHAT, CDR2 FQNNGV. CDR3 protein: CASSLGTSGAPSYEQYF. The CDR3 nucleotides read TGTGCCAGCAGCCTAGGGACTAGCGGGGCCCCTTCCTACGAGCAGTACTTC.

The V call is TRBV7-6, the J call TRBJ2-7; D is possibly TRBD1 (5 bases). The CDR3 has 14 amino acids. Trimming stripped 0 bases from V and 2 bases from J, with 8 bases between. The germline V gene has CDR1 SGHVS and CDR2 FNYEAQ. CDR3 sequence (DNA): TGTGCCAGCAGCTTAGCCCCACAGGCCTACGAGCAGTACTTC. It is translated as CASSLAPQAYEQYF.

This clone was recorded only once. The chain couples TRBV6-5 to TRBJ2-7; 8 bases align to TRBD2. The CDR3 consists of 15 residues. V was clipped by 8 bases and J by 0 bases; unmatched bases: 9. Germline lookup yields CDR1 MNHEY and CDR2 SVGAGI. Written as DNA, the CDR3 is TGTGCCAGCTCAAATAGCGGGGAAAGCTCCTACGAGCAGTACTTC. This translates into CASSNSGESSYEQYF.